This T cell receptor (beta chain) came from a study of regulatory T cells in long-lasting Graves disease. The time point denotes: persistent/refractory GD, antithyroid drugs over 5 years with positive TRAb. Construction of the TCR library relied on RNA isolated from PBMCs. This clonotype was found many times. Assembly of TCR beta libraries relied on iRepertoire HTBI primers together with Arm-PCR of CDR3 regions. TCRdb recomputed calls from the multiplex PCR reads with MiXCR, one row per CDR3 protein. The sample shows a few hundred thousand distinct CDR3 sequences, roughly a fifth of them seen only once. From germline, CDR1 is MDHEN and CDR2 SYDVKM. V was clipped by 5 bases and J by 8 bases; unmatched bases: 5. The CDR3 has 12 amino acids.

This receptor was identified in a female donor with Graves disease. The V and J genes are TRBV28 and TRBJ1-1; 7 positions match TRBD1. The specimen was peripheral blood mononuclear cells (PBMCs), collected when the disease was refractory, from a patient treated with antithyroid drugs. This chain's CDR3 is CASSITGQEAFF. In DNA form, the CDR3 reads TGTGCCAGCAGTATAACGGGACAGGAAGCTTTCTTT.